These 2 T cell receptor beta chains originate from one sample sequenced in a study of glioma-infiltrating T cells after dendritic cell vaccination. Sequencing was performed with immunoSEQ multiplex PCR; in TCRdb, only in-frame clones are kept and a portion is missing. This table holds roughly 96,000 clones, approximately 81% found once. The source was blood, collected before dendritic cell vaccination. The receptors stem from a human donor with glioblastoma.

Written as DNA, the CDR3 is TGCGCCAGCAGCCAAGCGTTGACTAGCAGCTACGAGCAGTACTTC. Translation gives CASSQALTSSYEQYF. The chain uses TRBV4-1 and TRBJ2-7; 7 bases match TRBD2. The CDR3 has 15 amino acids. V lost 1 base to trimming and J lost 3 bases; unmatched junction nucleotides: 6. Germline values: CDR1 MGHRA, CDR2 YSYEKL.

This clone was picked up many times. V usage is TRBV6-1 and J usage is TRBJ2-2; 9 bases agree with TRBD1. The CDR3 sequence is 14 residues long. V lost 6 bases, J lost 3 bases, and 2 bases stayed unmatched. CDR1 is MNHNS and CDR2 is SASEGT in the germline V gene. The CDR3 protein is CASSGQGYTGELFF. The CDR3 region has the DNA TGTGCCAGCAGCGGACAGGGGTACACCGGGGAGCTGTTTTTT.